This TCR beta chain emerged from a study of blood T cell repertoires in COVID-19. The CDR3 is made up of 14 amino acids. V was cut by 0 bases and J by 8 bases, with 13 bases left in between. The germline V gene has CDR1 GTSNPN and CDR2 SVGIG (reference sequence). In the original workflow: Reference gene primer amplification gave nucleated cell count estimates. Only in-frame clones appear in the TCRdb table, and some are missing; sequencing was by immunoSEQ multiplex PCR. The V and J calls and clone size were taken over from that table, and D and trimming were inferred from the DNA. The sample has 300,000 to 400,000 clones, around nine tenths seen once.

The sequenced sample consisted of peripheral blood. V is TRBV30 and J is TRBJ1-4, with D possibly TRBD1 on 6 matching bases. This clonotype was sampled from an older woman with COVID-19, enrolled during active disease. The CDR3 is CAWSVEDRGEKLFF. For the CDR3, the DNA is TGTGCCTGGAGTGTCGAGGACAGAGGGGAAAAACTGTTTTTT.